Listed below are T cell receptor beta chains from one sample, sequenced in a study of vaccination and CD4 T cells after COVID-19. TCRdb reprocessed the PCR reads with MiXCR, giving one entry per CDR3 protein. The repertoire includes more than 7,500 distinct CDR3 sequences, less than 55% of them detected once, and 11% sits in the top ten. Antigen specificity for these receptors is unknown. The sequenced sample was CD4+ T cells from blood, cultured in vitro. The receptors shown here come from a human donor in good health. CDR3s include the opening cysteine and the closing phenylalanine or tryptophan. Each record gives: D gene, J gene, V gene, clone size, CDR3 DNA, CDR3 protein. A D gene is named only where the DNA matches it firmly. Some rows have no size entry. The others give once, few or many, or a class for an expanded clone.

>-|TRBJ1-5|TRBV12-3/TRBV12-4|-
TGTGCCAGCAGTCGTAATAGGGGCACTCAGCCCCAGCATTTT
CASSRNRGTQPQHF
>TRBD1|TRBJ2-2|TRBV20-1|-
TGCAGTGCTAGGACAGGGAATACGAACACCGGGGAGCTGTTTTTT
CSARTGNTNTGELFF
>TRBD2|TRBJ2-7|TRBV6-5|-
TGTGCCAGCAGTTCCGGGACTAGCGGGAAAACCTACGAGCAGTACTTC
CASSSGTSGKTYEQYF
>-|TRBJ1-2|TRBV28|few
TGTGCCAGCAGCCTCCGGTCCTGGGGCTACACCTTC
CASSLRSWGYTF
>-|TRBJ2-2|TRBV6-1|few
TGTGCCAGCAGGAGGGACCTGCCCCGTTTTGGCGGGGAGCTGTTTTTT
CASRRDLPRFGGELFF
>-|TRBJ1-2|TRBV30|few
TGTGCCTGGAGTGTTGCCGCTGGCTACACCTTC
CAWSVAAGYTF
>-|TRBJ2-1|TRBV6-1|few
TGTGCCAGCAGTGTACGGAACTATGAGCAGTTCTTC
CASSVRNYEQFF
>TRBD2|TRBJ2-2|TRBV7-8|-
TGTGCCAGCAGCTTGGGACTAGCGGGGGGGACACGTGGATGGGAGCTGTTTTTT
CASSLGLAGGTRGWELFF
>-|TRBJ1-1|TRBV14|-
TGTGCCAGCAGCGTCGCCCCGAACACTGAAGCTTTCTTT
CASSVAPNTEAFF
>TRBD2|TRBJ2-6|TRBV7-2|-
TGTGCCAGCAGCGTAAGACTAGCGGGAGGTGGTGGGGCCAACGTCCTGACTTTC
CASSVRLAGGGGANVLTF
>-|TRBJ1-2|TRBV10-3|-
TGTGCCATCAGTGGGGGGAAGGCTGGCGGCTACACCTTC
CAISGGKAGGYTF
>-|TRBJ2-7|TRBV20-1|-
TGCAGTGCTAGAGATGCTATCCGGACCGGGTCCCACGAGCAGTACTTC
CSARDAIRTGSHEQYF
>-|TRBJ1-2|TRBV7-9|-
TGTGCCAGCAGCTCGACCTACTCTAACTATGGCTACACCTTC
CASSSTYSNYGYTF
>TRBD1|TRBJ1-1|TRBV6-5|-
TGTGCCAGCAGTTACTCGGGACGACAGGGAGTAAACACTGAAGCTTTCTTT
CASSYSGRQGVNTEAFF
>TRBD1|TRBJ1-4|TRBV20-1|few
TGCAGTGCTCGGACAGGGGGGGAAAAACTGTTTTTT
CSARTGGEKLFF
>-|TRBJ1-1|TRBV11-2|few
TGTGCCAGCAGCTTAGAGGGCTGGGGGCCGAACACTGAAGCTTTCTTT
CASSLEGWGPNTEAFF
>-|TRBJ1-2|TRBV6-1|once
TGTGCCAGCAGCGGAAGGGGGGGAGGCTATGGCTACACCTTC
CASSGRGGGYGYTF
>-|TRBJ1-1|TRBV7-9|-
TGTGCCAGCAGCTTAGGCGGGAGGGCTGAAGCTTTCTTT
CASSLGGRAEAFF
>-|TRBJ2-7|TRBV7-2|few
TGTGCCAGCAGCTTAGTAAACACCTACGAGCAGTACTTC
CASSLVNTYEQYF
>TRBD1|TRBJ2-2|TRBV12-3/TRBV12-4|-
TGTGCCAGCAATTGGGGGACAGCGACCGGGGAGCTGTTTTTT
CASNWGTATGELFF
>-|TRBJ1-1|TRBV12-3/TRBV12-4|few
TGTGCCAGCAGTTTACAGGGGTCAAACACTGAAGCTTTCTTT
CASSLQGSNTEAFF
>-|TRBJ1-6|TRBV27|few
TGTGCCAGCAGTCCCTTACGGGGGAGCTCCTATAATTCACCCCTCCACTTT
CASSPLRGSSYNSPLHF
>TRBD2|TRBJ2-5|TRBV5-1|once
TGCGCCAGCAGCTTGGCCGGACTGGGGGGGGAGACCCAGTACTTC
CASSLAGLGGETQYF
>-|TRBJ1-1|TRBV7-2|-
TGTGCCAGCAGCGCTCGATCGTCGGCCACCCTGGGAATCGAAGCTTTCTTT
CASSARSSATLGIEAFF
>-|TRBJ2-7|TRBV7-9|-
TGTGCCAGCAGCTCTCCGGGGGCCCAGGGCTACGAGCAGTACTTC
CASSSPGAQGYEQYF
>-|TRBJ1-2|TRBV6-1|once
TGTGCCAGCAGTCACGACGGGGGTAGAGGGGTCGGAGGCTACACCTTC
CASSHDGGRGVGGYTF
>TRBD1|TRBJ1-3|TRBV27|few
TGTGCCAGCAAAAGGGACAGCAACTCTGGAAACACCATATATTTT
CASKRDSNSGNTIYF
>-|TRBJ1-2|TRBV7-2|-
TGTGCCAGCAGCTTAGATGGGGGGCCTGGCTACACCTTC
CASSLDGGPGYTF
>TRBD1|TRBJ1-3|TRBV28|-
TGTGCCAGCAGTTTAGGGACAGGATCTGGAAACACCATATATTTT
CASSLGTGSGNTIYF
>TRBD1|TRBJ1-2|TRBV27|-
TGTGCCAGCAGTTTATTCAGGGGGGCTGGCTACACCTTC
CASSLFRGAGYTF
>-|TRBJ1-4|TRBV20-1|few
TGCAGTGCTCCCTCTTGGGAAAGGGGGGAAAAACTGTTTTTT
CSAPSWERGEKLFF
>-|TRBJ1-1|TRBV10-3|-
TGTGCCATCAGTGCAGGACCGACGAACACTGAAGCTTTCTTT
CAISAGPTNTEAFF
>-|TRBJ2-7|TRBV19|-
TGTGCCAGTAGTACCCTTTTGGGGTACGAGCAGTACTTC
CASSTLLGYEQYF
>-|TRBJ1-1|TRBV19|-
TGTGCCAGTCGCCCGAGGGGGGCTCGGTCAGGTGAAGCTTTCTTT
CASRPRGARSGEAFF
>-|TRBJ1-5|TRBV19|-
TGTGCCAGTAGTATTCTACCAAATCAGCCCCAGCATTTT
CASSILPNQPQHF
>-|TRBJ2-3|TRBV10-3|-
TGTGCCATCAGTGATGGGGATACGCAGTATTTT
CAISDGDTQYF
>-|TRBJ1-5|TRBV7-9|-
TGTGCCAGCAGTCACAGTCAGGGGTTTTCCGATCAGCCCCAGCATTTT
CASSHSQGFSDQPQHF
>TRBD1|TRBJ1-2|TRBV20-1|medium-sized
TGCAGTGCTAGACTGGACAGGGGGTATGGCTACACCTTC
CSARLDRGYGYTF
>-|TRBJ2-1|TRBV2|once
TGTGCCAGCAGGGAAGGGATGGGAGGACCGTACAATGAGCAGTTCTTC
CASREGMGGPYNEQFF
>-|TRBJ2-3|TRBV11-2|-
TGTGCCAGCAGCTTAGGGCAGGGTTACACAGATACGCAGTATTTT
CASSLGQGYTDTQYF
>TRBD2|TRBJ2-5|TRBV2|few
TGTGCCAGCAGTCCCCCGGTAGCGGGAGAGACCCAGTACTTC
CASSPPVAGETQYF
>TRBD1|TRBJ2-1|TRBV6-2/TRBV6-3|-
TGTGCCAGCAGTTACTCGAGACAGGGGATAAACAATGAGCAGTTCTTC
CASSYSRQGINNEQFF
>-|TRBJ1-1|TRBV2|-
TGTGCCAGCAAGCCCTACACTGAAGCTTTCTTT
CASKPYTEAFF
>-|TRBJ1-2|TRBV2|-
TGTGCCAGCAGTGAAGCGCTCGGGGGATACGATGGCTACACCTTC
CASSEALGGYDGYTF
>-|TRBJ1-2|TRBV5-4|-
TGTGCCAGCATCCCGAAGGGGCAGTACTATGGCTACACCTTC
CASIPKGQYYGYTF
>-|TRBJ1-2|TRBV4-1|-
TGCGCCAGCAGCCAAGAGGGGACGCGGTATGGCTACACCTTC
CASSQEGTRYGYTF
>-|TRBJ2-2|TRBV7-9|-
TGTGCCAGCAGCTTAGCAGCGGGCGCGTATCACACCGGGGAGCTGTTTTTT
CASSLAAGAYHTGELFF
>-|TRBJ1-5|TRBV20-1|-
TGCAGTGCTAGAGCGGGACTTAGCTGGTATAGCAATCAGCCCCAGCATTTT
CSARAGLSWYSNQPQHF
>-|TRBJ1-2|TRBV19|-
TGTGCCAGTTACAGCATCAACTATGGCTACACCTTC
CASYSINYGYTF
>TRBD1|TRBJ1-2|TRBV6-4|-
TGTGCCAGGGACAGGGCAATCTATGGCTACACCTTC
CARDRAIYGYTF